This is a list of T cell receptor beta chains from one sample in a study of molecular identifiers for immune sequencing clone quantification. Via MiXCR, TCRdb re-called the PCR reads, giving one row per CDR3 protein. The top ten clones hold about 0.8% of a sample with around 470,000 distinct CDR3 sequences, 20% to 25% of them seen once. Sequencing was performed on naive CD8+ T cells from blood, with Jurkat cell RNA spiked in. The origin of the receptors is a human donor in good health. Some libraries in this study had Jurkat cell RNA spiked in. The conserved cysteine and the conserved F or W are not part of the CDR3 here. Expanded clones get a size class; other rows say once, few or many, or leave the size out.

v_gene | abundance | CDR3aa
TRBV12-3/TRBV12-4 | many | ASSSSTGVKY
TRBV24-1 | once | ATSPSGAASGELF
TRBV7-9 | few | ASSLGRQHMNTEAF
TRBV15 | NA | ATSRAETSYGYT
TRBV6-2/TRBV6-3 | NA | TSSPPARDSSYNEQF
TRBV9 | many | ASSVAGQTDTQY
TRBV27 | NA | ASSPGTAQNQPQH
TRBV5-5 | many | ASSLSRTDTQY
TRBV7-9 | NA | ASGAPYNEQF
TRBV20-1 | NA | SARDQYADFQETQY
TRBV4-3 | few | ASSQTGTSGLETQY
TRBV28 | many | ASSSGVSGTLAKNIQY
TRBV29-1 | NA | SELGGGSTDTQY
TRBV27 | few | ASISQGRATEAF
TRBV11-3 | many | ASSLSGSYNEQF
TRBV30 | NA | AWSAIRDSLFPEQY
TRBV4-1 | NA | ASSQDFARLMDTEAF
TRBV29-1 | NA | SVEDPGGSGNTIY
TRBV6-5 | NA | ASSYDGLVSFSGANVLT
TRBV13 | few | ASSLGVAGDRPDTQY
TRBV4-3 | few | ASSQGLSPSSYNEQF
TRBV7-9 | many | ASSLSGADTQY
TRBV10-1 | NA | ASSDSGDVWGNEQF
TRBV12-3/TRBV12-4 | many | ASSSGSGQGRGQPQH
TRBV6-2/TRBV6-3 | NA | VSSYTADPRTTVSYEQY
TRBV19 | few | ASKGEGINQPQH
TRBV19 | few | ASTSGGADTQY
TRBV4-1 | many | ASSPQGRNTEAF
TRBV10-2 | many | ASSGGQVNTEAF
TRBV7-9 | few | ASSPGTRYEQY
TRBV12-5 | many | ASAKQYQETQY
TRBV5-6 | few | ASSSSPGEGDSGELF
TRBV12-3/TRBV12-4 | few | ASSPAGSVGETQY
TRBV20-1 | few | SARSGSRYEQY
TRBV28 | few | ASSPIQGASYEQY
TRBV27 | NA | ASGDRGGKNIQY
TRBV23-1 | few | ASGHAESGCLIRGGTEAF
TRBV6-2/TRBV6-3 | NA | ASSYRGPVGTGTDQPQH
TRBV2 | NA | ASSEEGASYCGYT
TRBV9 | NA | ASNPSGLTYNEQF
TRBV6-5 | few | ASSYNSNTGELF
TRBV27 | NA | AGSLGTGVNQPQH
TRBV27 | NA | ASSLFVRETQY
TRBV6-5 | few | ASNILGQGRTEAF
TRBV13 | many | ASSGEGRFNTGELF
TRBV6-5 | many | ASSFYGEADTQY
TRBV28 | many | ARRGVLVGTQY
TRBV12-3/TRBV12-4 | NA | ASRPGLSRTEQF
TRBV20-1 | NA | SARDGDRGLYEQY
TRBV3-1 | NA | ASSQDRSFYEQY
TRBV4-3 | many | ASSQRGLNTEAF
TRBV13 | many | ASSLGGFTDTQY
TRBV14 | many | ASSQEQAGITDTQY
TRBV30 | NA | AWSVGQGPGELF
TRBV6-5 | once | ASSENTGKETQY
TRBV4-2 | NA | ASSQVLGRVQH
TRBV19 | NA | ASSIAGGNLNEQF